Shown below are 2 T cell receptor beta chains from a single sample sequenced in a study of blood T cell repertoires in COVID-19. The repertoire was sequenced with immunoSEQ multiplex PCR; TCRdb's copy has only in-frame clones and lacks some. The sample records 30,000 to 40,000 clones, about nine tenths being singletons. The sequencing sample was made of peripheral blood. The receptors here all came from a man aged 50 to 60 with active or convalescent COVID-19.

The J gene is TRBJ1-6, the V gene TRBV4-3; 11 bases line up with TRBD1. CDR1 and CDR2 from the germline V gene are LGHNA and YSLEER. There are 18 residues in the CDR3. Trimming removed 0 bases from V and 7 bases from J; junction bases left unmatched: 8. The CDR3 protein is CASSQDYWTGGANSPLHF. CDR3 nucleotides: TGCGCCAGCAGCCAAGATTACTGGACAGGGGGCGCAAATTCACCCCTCCACTTT.

The chain recombines TRBV30 with TRBJ2-1; 7 nucleotides line up with TRBD2. V lost 7 bases and J lost 0; bases outside the gene matches: 3. The CDR3 is 13 residues long. Germline V lookup: CDR1 GTSNPN, CDR2 SVGIG (reference sequence). The CDR3 protein is CAFQRDSYNEQFF. CDR3 DNA sequence: TGTGCCTTTCAGCGGGACTCCTACAATGAGCAGTTCTTC. The complete variable domain, with remaining parts taken from reference TRBV30 and TRBJ2-1, reads SQTIHQWPATLVQPVGSPLSLECTVEGTSNPNLYWYRQAAGRGLQLLFYSVGIGQISSEVPQNLSASRPQDRQFILSSKKLLLSDSGFYLCAFQRDSYNEQFFGPGTRLTVL.